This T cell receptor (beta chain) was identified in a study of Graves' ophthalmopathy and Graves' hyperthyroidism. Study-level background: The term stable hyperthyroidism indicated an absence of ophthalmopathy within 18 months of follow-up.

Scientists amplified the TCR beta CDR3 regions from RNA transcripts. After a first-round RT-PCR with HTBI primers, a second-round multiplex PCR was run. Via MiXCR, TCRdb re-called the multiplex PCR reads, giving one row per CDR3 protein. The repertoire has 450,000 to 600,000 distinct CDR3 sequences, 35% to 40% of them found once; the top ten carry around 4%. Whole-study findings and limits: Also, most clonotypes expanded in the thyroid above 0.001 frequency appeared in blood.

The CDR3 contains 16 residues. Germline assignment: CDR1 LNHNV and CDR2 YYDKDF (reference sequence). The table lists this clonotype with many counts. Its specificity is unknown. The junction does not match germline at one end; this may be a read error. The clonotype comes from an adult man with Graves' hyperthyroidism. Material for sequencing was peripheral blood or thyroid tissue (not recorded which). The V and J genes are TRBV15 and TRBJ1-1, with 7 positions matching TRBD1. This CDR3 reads CATSRDRTGGNIEAFF. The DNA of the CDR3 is TGTGCCACCAGCAGAGATCGGACAGGAGGAAACATTGAAGCTTTCTTT.